The rows below give T cell receptor beta chains drawn from one sample of a study of T cell responses to AZD1222 COVID-19 vaccine. The repertoire was sequenced with immunoSEQ multiplex PCR; TCRdb's copy has only in-frame clones and lacks some. The profile covers some 97,000 clones, with about nine tenths appearing a single time and about 1.7% taken by the ten largest. The sequencing used peripheral blood, collected on day 0 of AZD1222 vaccination. These receptors came from an adult in good health. Each CDR3 is given with its conserved first and last residue. Fields, in order: D gene, CDR3 length, V gene, clone size, J gene, CDR3 protein, CDR3 DNA. D genes are given only for firm matches. Expanded clones are given a class, and other clones once, few, many or no size at all.

D gene: -
CDR3 length: 15
V gene: TRBV9
clone size: -
J gene: TRBJ1-6
CDR3 protein: CASSVDPLANSPLHF
CDR3 DNA: TGTGCCAGCAGCGTAGACCCCCTCGCCAATTCACCCCTCCACTTT

D gene: -
CDR3 length: 18
V gene: TRBV21-1
clone size: -
J gene: TRBJ1-1
CDR3 protein: CASSKPWPGGITRTEAFF
CDR3 DNA: TGTGCCAGCAGCAAACCATGGCCAGGGGGCATTACTAGGACTGAAGCTTTCTTT

D gene: TRBD1
CDR3 length: 15
V gene: TRBV9
clone size: -
J gene: TRBJ2-7
CDR3 protein: CASSPRDSLSYEQYF
CDR3 DNA: TGTGCCAGCAGCCCCCGGGACAGCCTCTCCTACGAGCAGTACTTC

D gene: TRBD2
CDR3 length: 17
V gene: TRBV27
clone size: once
J gene: TRBJ2-2
CDR3 protein: CASSFPTSGGNTGELFF
CDR3 DNA: TGTGCCAGCAGCTTCCCGACTAGCGGGGGTAACACCGGGGAGCTGTTTTTT

D gene: TRBD2
CDR3 length: 18
V gene: TRBV5-5
clone size: -
J gene: TRBJ2-7
CDR3 protein: CASSLGLAGGNPPYEQYF
CDR3 DNA: TGTGCCAGCAGTCTGGGACTAGCGGGAGGGAATCCCCCCTACGAGCAGTACTTC

D gene: -
CDR3 length: 16
V gene: TRBV20-1
clone size: once
J gene: TRBJ2-3
CDR3 protein: CSASVIAWGRTDTQYF
CDR3 DNA: TGCAGTGCTAGTGTCATAGCTTGGGGGAGGACAGATACGCAGTATTTT

D gene: -
CDR3 length: 14
V gene: TRBV2
clone size: -
J gene: TRBJ1-3
CDR3 protein: CASGLTGSGNTIYF
CDR3 DNA: TGTGCCAGCGGGCTGACAGGCTCTGGAAACACCATATATTTT

D gene: -
CDR3 length: 15
V gene: TRBV6-5
clone size: -
J gene: TRBJ2-3
CDR3 protein: CASSSWGTSTDTQYF
CDR3 DNA: TGTGCCAGCAGCTCATGGGGCACTAGCACAGATACGCAGTATTTT

D gene: -
CDR3 length: 12
V gene: TRBV3-1/TRBV3-2
clone size: few
J gene: TRBJ1-6
CDR3 protein: CASSRLQSPLHF
CDR3 DNA: TGTGCCAGCAGCCGCCTACAGTCACCCCTCCACTTT

D gene: -
CDR3 length: 15
V gene: TRBV30
clone size: -
J gene: TRBJ1-3
CDR3 protein: CAWTERYQAGNTIYF
CDR3 DNA: TGTGCCTGGACGGAGAGGTATCAGGCTGGAAACACCATATATTTT

D gene: TRBD1
CDR3 length: 13
V gene: TRBV28
clone size: -
J gene: TRBJ1-2
CDR3 protein: CASYSRTGRGYTF
CDR3 DNA: TGTGCCAGCTACTCGCGGACAGGGCGCGGCTACACCTTC

D gene: -
CDR3 length: 15
V gene: TRBV18
clone size: -
J gene: TRBJ2-1
CDR3 protein: CASSPQPPGSNEQFF
CDR3 DNA: TGTGCCAGCTCACCACAGCCGCCAGGGAGCAATGAGCAGTTCTTC

D gene: -
CDR3 length: 12
V gene: TRBV19
clone size: -
J gene: TRBJ1-4
CDR3 protein: CASSIAPRGLFF
CDR3 DNA: TGTGCCAGTAGTATAGCGCCGAGGGGACTGTTTTTT

D gene: -
CDR3 length: 13
V gene: TRBV18
clone size: -
J gene: TRBJ1-2
CDR3 protein: CASSRWQGDGYTF
CDR3 DNA: TGTGCCAGCTCACGGTGGCAGGGTGATGGCTACACCTTC

D gene: -
CDR3 length: 14
V gene: TRBV10-3
clone size: -
J gene: TRBJ1-1
CDR3 protein: CAISDEPLSAEAFF
CDR3 DNA: TGTGCCATCAGTGACGAGCCTTTATCCGCTGAAGCTTTCTTT

D gene: -
CDR3 length: 14
V gene: TRBV4-1
clone size: -
J gene: TRBJ2-7
CDR3 protein: CASSHGRGTYEQYF
CDR3 DNA: TGCGCCAGCAGCCACGGTAGGGGGACCTACGAGCAGTACTTC

D gene: -
CDR3 length: 13
V gene: TRBV5-4
clone size: -
J gene: TRBJ2-1
CDR3 protein: CASSGASVNEQFF
CDR3 DNA: TGTGCCAGCAGCGGGGCTAGCGTCAATGAGCAGTTCTTC

D gene: -
CDR3 length: 11
V gene: TRBV20-1
clone size: -
J gene: TRBJ2-3
CDR3 protein: CSAGTFGTQYF
CDR3 DNA: TGCAGTGCCGGGACCTTTGGTACGCAGTATTTT

D gene: TRBD2
CDR3 length: 15
V gene: TRBV19
clone size: once
J gene: TRBJ2-3
CDR3 protein: CASRGLAGVRDTQYF
CDR3 DNA: TGTGCCAGTAGGGGACTAGCGGGAGTAAGAGATACGCAGTATTTT

D gene: TRBD1
CDR3 length: 16
V gene: TRBV7-9
clone size: -
J gene: TRBJ2-2
CDR3 protein: CASSASGQGFTGELFF
CDR3 DNA: TGTGCCAGCAGCGCCTCGGGACAGGGGTTCACCGGGGAGCTGTTTTTT

D gene: TRBD1
CDR3 length: 18
V gene: TRBV10-3
clone size: -
J gene: TRBJ2-3
CDR3 protein: CAISEPLLRQGSTDTQYF
CDR3 DNA: TGTGCCATCAGTGAGCCTCTCCTCAGACAGGGGAGCACAGATACGCAGTATTTT

D gene: -
CDR3 length: 16
V gene: TRBV5-1
clone size: once
J gene: TRBJ1-4
CDR3 protein: CASSLAPQATNEKLFF
CDR3 DNA: TGCGCCAGCAGCTTGGCCCCTCAGGCAACTAATGAAAAACTGTTTTTT

D gene: -
CDR3 length: 17
V gene: TRBV18
clone size: -
J gene: TRBJ1-1
CDR3 protein: CASSPLFSQGRGSEAFF
CDR3 DNA: TGTGCCAGCTCACCATTGTTCAGTCAGGGAAGGGGGTCTGAAGCTTTCTTT

D gene: -
CDR3 length: 15
V gene: TRBV7-2
clone size: once
J gene: TRBJ2-5
CDR3 protein: CASSLRGRGVETQYF
CDR3 DNA: TGTGCCAGCAGCTTACGCGGGCGGGGTGTGGAGACCCAGTACTTC

D gene: TRBD1
CDR3 length: 12
V gene: TRBV20-1
clone size: -
J gene: TRBJ1-2
CDR3 protein: CSASQGAHGYTF
CDR3 DNA: TGCAGTGCTAGTCAGGGGGCACATGGCTACACCTTC

D gene: -
CDR3 length: 13
V gene: TRBV30
clone size: -
J gene: TRBJ1-1
CDR3 protein: CAWSIFMNTEAFF
CDR3 DNA: TGTGCCTGGAGTATCTTCATGAACACTGAAGCTTTCTTT

D gene: TRBD1
CDR3 length: 15
V gene: TRBV7-9
clone size: -
J gene: TRBJ1-1
CDR3 protein: CASSLGQGGNTEAFF
CDR3 DNA: TGTGCCAGCAGCTTAGGACAGGGGGGCAACACTGAAGCTTTCTTT

D gene: -
CDR3 length: 15
V gene: TRBV7-2
clone size: -
J gene: TRBJ2-7
CDR3 protein: CASSISDSKTYEQYF
CDR3 DNA: TGTGCCAGCAGCATATCGGACTCGAAAACCTACGAGCAGTACTTC

D gene: -
CDR3 length: 13
V gene: TRBV18
clone size: -
J gene: TRBJ2-5
CDR3 protein: CASSPPSGETQYF
CDR3 DNA: TGTGCCAGCTCACCACCAAGCGGGGAGACCCAGTACTTC

D gene: TRBD1
CDR3 length: 17
V gene: TRBV5-6
clone size: -
J gene: TRBJ2-6
CDR3 protein: CASSLDRGNSGANVLTF
CDR3 DNA: TGTGCCAGCAGCTTGGACAGGGGCAACTCTGGGGCCAACGTCCTGACTTTC